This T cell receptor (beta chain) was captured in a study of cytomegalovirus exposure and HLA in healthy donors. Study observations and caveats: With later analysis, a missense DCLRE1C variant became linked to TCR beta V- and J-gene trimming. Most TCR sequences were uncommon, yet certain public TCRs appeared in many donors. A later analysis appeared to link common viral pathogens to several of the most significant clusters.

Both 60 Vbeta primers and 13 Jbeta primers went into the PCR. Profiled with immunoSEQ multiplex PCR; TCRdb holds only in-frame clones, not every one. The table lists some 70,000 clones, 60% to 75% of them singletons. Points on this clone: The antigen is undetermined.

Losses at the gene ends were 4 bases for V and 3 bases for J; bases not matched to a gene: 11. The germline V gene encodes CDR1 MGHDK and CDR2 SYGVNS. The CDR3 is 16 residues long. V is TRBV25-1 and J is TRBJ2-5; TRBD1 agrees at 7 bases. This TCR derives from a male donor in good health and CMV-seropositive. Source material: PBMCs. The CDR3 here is CASSGVTGNLKETQYF. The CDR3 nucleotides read TGTGCCAGCAGTGGAGTGACAGGGAATTTGAAAGAGACCCAGTACTTC. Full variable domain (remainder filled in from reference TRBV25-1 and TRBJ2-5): EADIYQTPRYLVIGTGKKITLECSQTMGHDKMYWYQQDPGMELHLIHYSYGVNSTEKGDLSSESTVSRIRTEHFPLTLESARPSHTSQYLCASSGVTGNLKETQYFGPGTRLLVL.